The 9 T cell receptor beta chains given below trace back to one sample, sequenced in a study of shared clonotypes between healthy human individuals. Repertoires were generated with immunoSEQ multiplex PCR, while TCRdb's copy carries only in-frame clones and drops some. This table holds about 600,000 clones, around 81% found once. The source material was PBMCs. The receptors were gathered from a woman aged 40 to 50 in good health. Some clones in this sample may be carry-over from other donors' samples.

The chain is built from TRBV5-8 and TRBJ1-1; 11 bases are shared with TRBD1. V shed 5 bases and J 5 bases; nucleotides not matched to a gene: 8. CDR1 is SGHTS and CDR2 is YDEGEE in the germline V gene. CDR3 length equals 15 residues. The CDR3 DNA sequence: TGTGCCAGCAGACGGACAGGGGGCGCCTGGACTGAAGCTTTCTTT. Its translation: CASRRTGGAWTEAFF.

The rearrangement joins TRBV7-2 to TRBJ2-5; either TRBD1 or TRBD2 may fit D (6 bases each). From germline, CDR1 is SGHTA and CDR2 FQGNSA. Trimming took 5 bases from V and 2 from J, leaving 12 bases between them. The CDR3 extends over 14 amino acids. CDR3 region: CASSRRDKQETQYF. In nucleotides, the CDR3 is TGTGCCAGCAGCCGGAGGGACAAACAAGAGACCCAGTACTTC.

CDR3 DNA: TGTGCCAGCAGTTCCAACAGACAGGGCGGGGGCTACACCTTC. Translating gives CASSSNRQGGGYTF. The chain combines TRBV27 with TRBJ1-2; 7 bases are a match to TRBD1. Per the germline V gene, CDR1 is MNHEY and CDR2 is SMNVEV (reference sequence). The V segment lost 4 bases and the J segment 8 bases; nucleotides outside the gene matches: 10. The CDR3 loop spans 14 amino acids.

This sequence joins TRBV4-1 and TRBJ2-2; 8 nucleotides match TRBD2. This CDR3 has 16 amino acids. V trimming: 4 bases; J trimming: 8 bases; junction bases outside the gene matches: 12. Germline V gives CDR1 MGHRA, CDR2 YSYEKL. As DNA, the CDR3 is TGCGCCAGCAGCCTAGCCGGGACTAGGGGTTGGGGGGAGCTGTTTTTT. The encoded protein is CASSLAGTRGWGELFF.

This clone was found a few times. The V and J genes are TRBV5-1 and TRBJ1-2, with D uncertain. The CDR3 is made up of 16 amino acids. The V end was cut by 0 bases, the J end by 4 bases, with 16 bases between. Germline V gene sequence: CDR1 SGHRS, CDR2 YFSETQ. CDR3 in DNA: TGCGCCAGCAGCTTGGCCTTGGCAGGTGCACTCTATGGCTACACCTTC. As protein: CASSLALAGALYGYTF.

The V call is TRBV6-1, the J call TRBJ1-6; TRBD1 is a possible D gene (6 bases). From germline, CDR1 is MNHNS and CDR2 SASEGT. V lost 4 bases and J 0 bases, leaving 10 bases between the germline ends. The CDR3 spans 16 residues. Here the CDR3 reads CASSGDTSSYNSPLHF. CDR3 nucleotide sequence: TGTGCCAGCAGTGGGGACACGAGCTCCTATAATTCACCCCTCCACTTT.

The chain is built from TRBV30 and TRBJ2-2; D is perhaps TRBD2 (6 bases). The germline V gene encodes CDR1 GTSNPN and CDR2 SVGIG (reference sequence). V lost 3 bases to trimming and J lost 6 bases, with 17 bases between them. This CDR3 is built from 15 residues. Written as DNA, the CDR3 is TGTGCCTGGAGGAGACCCGGGAGCGGCGCCGGGGAGCTGTTTTTT. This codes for CAWRRPGSGAGELFF.

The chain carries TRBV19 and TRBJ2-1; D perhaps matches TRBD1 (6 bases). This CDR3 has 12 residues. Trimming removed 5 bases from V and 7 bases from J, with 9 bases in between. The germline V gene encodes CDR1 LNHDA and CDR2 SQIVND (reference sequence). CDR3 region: CASSDRWNEQFF. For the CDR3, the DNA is TGTGCCAGTAGTGACAGGTGGAATGAGCAGTTCTTC.

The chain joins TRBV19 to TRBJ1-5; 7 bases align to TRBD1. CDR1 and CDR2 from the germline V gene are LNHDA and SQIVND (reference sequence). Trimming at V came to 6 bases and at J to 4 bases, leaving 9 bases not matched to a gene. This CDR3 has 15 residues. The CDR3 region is CASRARGDFNQPQHF. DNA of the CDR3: TGTGCCAGTAGGGCCAGGGGGGACTTTAATCAGCCCCAGCATTTT. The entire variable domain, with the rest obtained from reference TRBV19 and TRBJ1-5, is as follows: DGGITQSPKYLFRKEGQNVTLSCEQNLNHDAMYWYRQDPGQGLRLIYYSQIVNDFQKGDIAEGYSVSREKKESFPLTVTSAQKNPTAFYLCASRARGDFNQPQHFGDGTRLSIL.